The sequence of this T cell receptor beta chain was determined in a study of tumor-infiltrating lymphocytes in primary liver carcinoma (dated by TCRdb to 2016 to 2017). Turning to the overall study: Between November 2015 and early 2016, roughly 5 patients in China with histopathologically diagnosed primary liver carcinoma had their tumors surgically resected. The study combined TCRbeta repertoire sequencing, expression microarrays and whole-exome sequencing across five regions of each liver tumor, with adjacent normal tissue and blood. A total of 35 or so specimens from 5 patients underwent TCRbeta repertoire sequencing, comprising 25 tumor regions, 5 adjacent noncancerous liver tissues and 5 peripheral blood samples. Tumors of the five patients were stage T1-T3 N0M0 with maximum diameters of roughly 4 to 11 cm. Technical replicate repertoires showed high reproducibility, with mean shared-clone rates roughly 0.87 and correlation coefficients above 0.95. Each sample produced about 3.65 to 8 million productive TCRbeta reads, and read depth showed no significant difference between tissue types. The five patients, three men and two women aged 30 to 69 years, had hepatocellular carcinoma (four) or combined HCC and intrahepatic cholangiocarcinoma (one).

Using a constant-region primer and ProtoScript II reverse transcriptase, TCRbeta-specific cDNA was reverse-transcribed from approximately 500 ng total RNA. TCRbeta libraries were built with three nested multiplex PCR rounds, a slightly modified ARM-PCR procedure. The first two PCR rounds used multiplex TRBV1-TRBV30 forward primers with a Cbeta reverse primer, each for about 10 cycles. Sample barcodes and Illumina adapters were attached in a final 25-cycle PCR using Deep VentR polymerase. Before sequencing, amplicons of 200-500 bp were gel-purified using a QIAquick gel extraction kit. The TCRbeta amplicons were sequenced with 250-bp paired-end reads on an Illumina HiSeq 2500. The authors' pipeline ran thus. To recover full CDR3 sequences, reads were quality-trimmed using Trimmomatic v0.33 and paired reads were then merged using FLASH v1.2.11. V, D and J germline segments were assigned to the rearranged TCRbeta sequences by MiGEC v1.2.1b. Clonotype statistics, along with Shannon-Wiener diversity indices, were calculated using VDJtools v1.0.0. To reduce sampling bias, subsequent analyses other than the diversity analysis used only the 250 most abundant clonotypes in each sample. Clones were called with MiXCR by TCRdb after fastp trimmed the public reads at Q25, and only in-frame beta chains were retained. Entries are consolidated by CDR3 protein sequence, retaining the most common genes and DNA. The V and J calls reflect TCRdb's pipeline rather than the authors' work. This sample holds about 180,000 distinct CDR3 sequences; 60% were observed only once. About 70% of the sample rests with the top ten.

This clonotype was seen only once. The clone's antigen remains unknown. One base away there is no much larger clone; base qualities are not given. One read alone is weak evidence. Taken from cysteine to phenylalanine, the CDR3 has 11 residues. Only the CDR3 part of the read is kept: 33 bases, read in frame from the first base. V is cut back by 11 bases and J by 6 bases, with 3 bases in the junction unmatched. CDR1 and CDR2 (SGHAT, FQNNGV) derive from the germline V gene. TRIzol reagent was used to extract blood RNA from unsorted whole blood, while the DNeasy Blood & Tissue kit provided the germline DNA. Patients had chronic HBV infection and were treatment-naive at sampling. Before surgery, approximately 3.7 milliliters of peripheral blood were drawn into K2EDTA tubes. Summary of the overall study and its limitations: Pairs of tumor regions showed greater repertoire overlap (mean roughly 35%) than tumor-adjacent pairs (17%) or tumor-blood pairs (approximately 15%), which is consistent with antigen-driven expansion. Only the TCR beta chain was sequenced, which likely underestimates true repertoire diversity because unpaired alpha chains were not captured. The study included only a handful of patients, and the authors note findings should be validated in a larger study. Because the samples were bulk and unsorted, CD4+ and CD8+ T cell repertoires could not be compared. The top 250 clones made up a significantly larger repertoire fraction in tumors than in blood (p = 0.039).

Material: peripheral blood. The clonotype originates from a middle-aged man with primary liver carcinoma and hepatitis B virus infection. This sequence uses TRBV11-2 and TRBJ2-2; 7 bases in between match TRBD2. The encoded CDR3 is CAAGDPGELFF. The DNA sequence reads TGTGCCGCGGGAGACCCCGGGGAGCTGTTTTTT.